These T cell receptor beta chains were read from a single sample in a study of shared clonotypes between healthy human individuals. Sequencing was performed with immunoSEQ multiplex PCR; in TCRdb, only in-frame clones are kept and a portion is missing. The sample lists around 2.1 million clones, just over 90% occurring once. The sample taken for sequencing was naive CD8+ T cells from PBMCs. All receptors come from a man between 18 and 29 years old in good health. Some clones in this sample may be carry-over from other donors' samples. CDR3s include the opening cysteine and the closing phenylalanine or tryptophan. The D gene is left open where the match is weak. Clone size is not always given. Where it is, it says once, few, many or a class for expanded clones.

D gene	clone size	J gene	V gene	CDR3 protein	CDR3 DNA
TRBD2	NA	TRBJ2-1	TRBV27	CASSFFPIAGGGDEQFF	TGTGCCAGCAGTTTTTTCCCCATAGCGGGAGGAGGGGATGAGCAGTTCTTC
TRBD2	NA	TRBJ2-1	TRBV28	CASSLLTSGLYNEQFF	TGTGCCAGCAGTTTGCTTACTAGCGGGCTATACAATGAGCAGTTCTTC
TRBD2	NA	TRBJ2-7	TRBV4-1	CASSQDDGPSGSYEQYF	TGCGCCAGCAGCCAAGACGACGGGCCTAGCGGGAGCTACGAGCAGTACTTC
TRBD1	NA	TRBJ1-3	TRBV19	CASATGTGLFTIYF	TGTGCCAGCGCTACCGGGACAGGGCTTTTCACCATATATTTT
NA	NA	TRBJ1-3	TRBV7-9	CASSGTRAEAGNTIYF	TGTGCCAGCAGCGGGACCCGCGCCGAGGCTGGAAACACCATATATTTT
TRBD1	NA	TRBJ2-3	TRBV6-6	CASSYSRDRVVDTQYF	TGTGCCAGCAGTTACTCCCGGGACAGGGTGGTAGATACGCAGTATTTT
NA	NA	TRBJ2-7	TRBV7-2	CASSLGRVTEQYF	TGTGCCAGCAGCTTAGGCAGGGTCACCGAGCAGTACTTC
NA	NA	TRBJ1-1	TRBV7-2	CASSFWTKNTEAFF	TGTGCCAGCAGCTTCTGGACGAAGAACACTGAAGCTTTCTTT
NA	NA	TRBJ2-1	TRBV19	CASSTLLHNEQFF	TGTGCCAGTAGTACCCTACTTCACAATGAGCAGTTCTTC
NA	NA	TRBJ1-4	TRBV7-9	CASSELGTPNEKLFF	TGTGCCAGCAGTGAACTCGGGACCCCTAATGAAAAACTGTTTTTT
NA	NA	TRBJ2-7	TRBV5-1	CASSFGGRSYEQYF	TGCGCCAGCAGCTTCGGGGGACGTTCCTACGAGCAGTACTTC
TRBD1	NA	TRBJ2-2	TRBV27	CASSLFGYRGLNTGELFF	TGTGCCAGCAGTTTATTTGGCTACAGGGGGCTTAACACCGGGGAGCTGTTTTTT
NA	NA	TRBJ2-7	TRBV28	CASSSGRDSYEQYF	TGTGCCAGCAGTTCCGGACGAGACTCCTACGAGCAGTACTTC
NA	NA	TRBJ2-1	TRBV19	CASSIGPRRGNEQFF	TGTGCCAGTAGTATTGGGCCCCGCCGGGGTAATGAGCAGTTCTTC
NA	NA	TRBJ2-3	TRBV6-5	CASSYSGTQYF	TGTGCCAGCAGTTATTCCGGTACGCAGTATTTT
TRBD2	NA	TRBJ2-7	TRBV28	CASSLWSSASGYYEQYF	TGTGCCAGCAGTTTATGGAGTTCGGCTAGCGGTTACTACGAGCAGTACTTC
TRBD2	NA	TRBJ2-4	TRBV19	CASSIGLAGVKNIQYF	TGTGCCAGTAGTATCGGACTAGCGGGAGTCAAAAACATTCAGTACTTC
NA	NA	TRBJ2-7	TRBV5-1	CASSFLVGRGDEQYF	TGCGCCAGCAGTTTCCTGGTAGGTAGGGGCGACGAGCAGTACTTC
NA	NA	TRBJ2-2	TRBV25-1	CASSPVLSTGELFF	TGTGCCAGCAGTCCCGTCCTAAGCACCGGGGAGCTGTTTTTT
NA	NA	TRBJ2-1	TRBV19	CASSLVGYEQFF	TGTGCCAGTAGTCTCGTGGGATATGAGCAGTTCTTC
NA	NA	TRBJ2-7	TRBV27	CASRSRSDRSYEQYF	TGTGCCAGCAGAAGCCGATCAGACAGATCCTACGAGCAGTACTTC
NA	NA	TRBJ2-7	TRBV7-8	CASSLLASSEQYF	TGTGCCAGCAGCTTGCTAGCGTCGAGCGAGCAGTACTTC
TRBD1	NA	TRBJ2-7	TRBV30	CAWRDRGGLEQYF	TGTGCCTGGAGGGACAGGGGGGGTCTCGAGCAGTACTTC
NA	NA	TRBJ2-1	TRBV5-6	CASSSGASHNEQFF	TGTGCCAGCAGCTCGGGAGCCTCCCACAATGAGCAGTTCTTC
TRBD1	once	TRBJ2-1	TRBV27	CASSLRQGWNEQFF	TGTGCCAGCAGTCTAAGACAGGGGTGGAATGAGCAGTTCTTC
NA	NA	TRBJ2-7	TRBV5-1	CASSPLSVGRRRASSEQYF	TGCGCCAGCAGCCCCCTCTCCGTCGGACGGCGGCGGGCATCGAGCGAGCAGTACTTC
NA	NA	TRBJ1-2	TRBV4-3	CASSQEWPGNYGYTF	TGCGCCAGCAGCCAAGAGTGGCCGGGAAACTATGGCTACACCTTC
NA	NA	TRBJ1-1	TRBV28	CASSFLWGKNTEAFF	TGTGCCAGCAGTTTTTTATGGGGGAAGAACACTGAAGCTTTCTTT
NA	NA	TRBJ2-1	TRBV6-5	CASSYSRAGNNEQFF	TGTGCCAGCAGTTACTCACGAGCCGGAAACAATGAGCAGTTCTTC
TRBD1	NA	TRBJ2-7	TRBV9	CASSVGGQGANYEQYF	TGTGCCAGCAGCGTAGGGGGACAGGGGGCGAACTACGAGCAGTACTTC
NA	NA	TRBJ2-1	TRBV6-5	CASSYVGTVINEQFF	TGTGCCAGCAGTTACGTGGGGACGGTAATTAATGAGCAGTTCTTC
NA	NA	TRBJ1-1	TRBV19	CASSILFSGRNTEAFF	TGTGCCAGTAGTATACTTTTTTCCGGAAGGAACACTGAAGCTTTCTTT
NA	NA	TRBJ2-2	TRBV28	CASSRITGYEGTGELFF	TGTGCCAGCAGCCGTATTACAGGGTACGAAGGAACCGGGGAGCTGTTTTTT
NA	once	TRBJ2-7	TRBV6-1	CASSPAKSATYEQYF	TGTGCCAGCAGTCCCGCTAAGTCGGCCACCTACGAGCAGTACTTC
TRBD1	NA	TRBJ2-5	TRBV6-6	CASSYPDREETQYF	TGTGCCAGCAGTTACCCTGACAGGGAAGAGACCCAGTACTTC
NA	once	TRBJ1-2	TRBV6-6	CASNILGDFNYGYTF	TGTGCCAGCAACATACTAGGGGATTTCAACTATGGCTACACCTTC
TRBD1	NA	TRBJ1-2	TRBV27	CASSFTGGTIDGYTF	TGTGCCAGCAGTTTCACAGGGGGCACAATTGATGGCTACACCTTC
NA	NA	TRBJ1-6	TRBV11-2	CASTQRGGYSPLHF	TGTGCCAGCACACAACGGGGGGGGTATTCACCCCTCCACTTT
NA	NA	TRBJ1-5	TRBV28	CASSLLRDLNQPQHF	TGTGCCAGCAGTTTACTCAGGGACCTTAATCAGCCCCAGCATTTT
NA	NA	TRBJ2-5	TRBV21-1	CASSKEPGQETQYF	TGTGCCAGCAGCAAAGAGCCAGGGCAAGAGACCCAGTACTTC
TRBD2	NA	TRBJ2-1	TRBV5-6	CASSSGLAPNEQFF	TGTGCCAGCAGCTCTGGACTAGCACCCAATGAGCAGTTCTTC
NA	NA	TRBJ2-7	TRBV28	CASSQGLDEQYF	TGTGCCAGCAGTCAGGGTTTGGACGAGCAGTACTTC
NA	few	TRBJ1-1	TRBV6-6	CASSNRVTEAFF	TGTGCCAGCAGTAACAGGGTTACTGAAGCTTTCTTT
TRBD1	NA	TRBJ2-7	TRBV7-8	CASSGGRDRGLATYEQYF	TGTGCCAGCAGCGGTGGTCGGGACAGGGGCCTTGCAACCTACGAGCAGTACTTC
TRBD2	NA	TRBJ2-7	TRBV28	CASSPVAGGDEQYF	TGTGCCAGCAGCCCTGTGGCGGGAGGGGACGAGCAGTACTTC
NA	NA	TRBJ1-2	TRBV6-1	CASSEMVNYGYTF	TGTGCCAGCAGTGAAATGGTTAACTATGGCTACACCTTC
NA	NA	TRBJ2-7	TRBV5-8	CATRAGSYEQYF	TGTGCCACCCGGGCGGGCTCCTACGAGCAGTACTTC
TRBD2	NA	TRBJ2-1	TRBV5-1	CASKETGTRDEQFF	TGCGCCAGCAAAGAGACCGGGACTAGGGATGAGCAGTTCTTC
NA	NA	TRBJ2-2	TRBV4-1	CASSQRQADTGELFF	TGCGCCAGCAGCCAGCGACAGGCCGACACCGGGGAGCTGTTTTTT
NA	NA	TRBJ2-6	TRBV19	CASTDGHLSGANVLTF	TGTGCCAGTACTGATGGACACCTCTCTGGGGCCAACGTCCTGACTTTC
NA	NA	TRBJ1-5	TRBV25-1	CASSGTNDQPQHF	TGTGCCAGCAGTGGGACGAATGATCAGCCCCAGCATTTT
TRBD1	NA	TRBJ2-3	TRBV2	CASRPIRDRAVYAQYF	TGTGCCAGCAGGCCTATCCGGGACAGGGCCGTTTATGCGCAGTATTTT
TRBD1	NA	TRBJ2-7	TRBV2	CASNSKYRGDYEQYF	TGTGCCAGCAACTCAAAGTACAGGGGGGACTACGAGCAGTACTTC
NA	NA	TRBJ1-1	TRBV7-9	CASSWAPEPNTEAFF	TGTGCCAGCAGCTGGGCGCCCGAGCCGAACACTGAAGCTTTCTTT
NA	NA	TRBJ2-7	TRBV28	CASRPFRGVYEQYF	TGTGCCAGCAGACCTTTCCGAGGCGTCTACGAGCAGTACTTC
NA	once	TRBJ2-7	TRBV4-3	CASSQDRGTHEQYF	TGCGCCAGCAGCCAAGACAGGGGAACCCACGAGCAGTACTTC
TRBD1	NA	TRBJ1-1	TRBV27	CASSLRVGQGKFMNTEAFF	TGTGCCAGCAGTTTGAGGGTAGGACAGGGGAAGTTCATGAACACTGAAGCTTTCTTT
NA	NA	TRBJ2-7	TRBV6-5	CASSGTDGRYEQYF	TGTGCCAGCTCTGGTACGGACGGACGCTACGAGCAGTACTTC
TRBD2	NA	TRBJ2-1	TRBV11-3	CASSSSSGSRGEQFF	TGTGCCAGCAGCTCAAGTAGCGGGAGCAGAGGGGAGCAGTTCTTC